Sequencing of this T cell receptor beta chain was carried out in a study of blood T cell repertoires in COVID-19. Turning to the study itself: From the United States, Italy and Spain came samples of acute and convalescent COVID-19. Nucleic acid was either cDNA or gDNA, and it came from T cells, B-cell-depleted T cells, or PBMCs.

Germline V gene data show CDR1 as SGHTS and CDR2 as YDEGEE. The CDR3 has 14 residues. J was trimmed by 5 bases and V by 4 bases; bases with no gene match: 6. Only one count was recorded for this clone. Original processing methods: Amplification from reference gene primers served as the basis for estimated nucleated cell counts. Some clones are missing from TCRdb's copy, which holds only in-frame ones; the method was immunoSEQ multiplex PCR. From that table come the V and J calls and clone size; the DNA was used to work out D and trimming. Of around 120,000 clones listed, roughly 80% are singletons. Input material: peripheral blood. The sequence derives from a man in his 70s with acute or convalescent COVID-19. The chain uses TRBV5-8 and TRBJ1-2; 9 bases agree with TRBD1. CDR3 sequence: CASSHGQGRYGYTF. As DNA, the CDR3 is TGTGCCAGCAGCCATGGACAGGGGAGATATGGCTACACCTTC. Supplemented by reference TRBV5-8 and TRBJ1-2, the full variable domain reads EAGVTQSPTHLIKTRGQQATLRCSPISGHTSVYWYQQALGLGLQFLLWYDEGEERNRGNFPPRFSGRQFPNYSSELNVNALELEDSALYLCASSHGQGRYGYTFGSGTRLTVV.